This is a list of T cell receptor beta chains from one sample in a study of CD8 T cells in Susac syndrome. Each CDR3 protein gets one entry after TCRdb re-called the immunoSEQ multiplex PCR reads with MiXCR. The table shows approximately 230,000 distinct CDR3 sequences, with just under 95% occurring only once. Input material: CD4+ T cells from PBMCs. The receptors stem from a human donor with multiple sclerosis. Both conserved end residues are part of each CDR3. Fields, in order: clone size, CDR3 length, J gene, D gene, V gene, CDR3 protein, CDR3 DNA. A D gene is named only where the DNA matches it firmly. Clone size is not always given. Where it is, it says once, few, many or a class for expanded clones.

>NA|14|TRBJ2-4|NA|TRBV28
CASSLWQVKNIQYF
TGTGCCAGCAGTTTATGGCAGGTCAAAAACATTCAGTACTTC
>NA|14|TRBJ1-1|NA|TRBV19
CASSIRLGSPEAFF
TGTGCCAGTAGTATTCGTCTGGGGAGCCCTGAAGCTTTCTTT
>NA|10|TRBJ1-1|NA|TRBV2
CASSDTEAFF
TGTGCCAGCAGTGACACTGAAGCTTTCTTT
>NA|13|TRBJ1-2|NA|TRBV5-6
CASSLERAGGYTF
TGTGCCAGCAGCTTGGAAAGGGCAGGAGGCTACACCTTC
>NA|14|TRBJ1-6|NA|TRBV9
CASSVRTENSPLHF
TGTGCCAGCAGCGTAAGGACAGAAAATTCACCCCTCCACTTT
>once|15|TRBJ2-5|NA|TRBV24-1
CATSEPGGGEETQYF
TGTGCCACCAGTGAACCGGGGGGCGGAGAAGAGACCCAGTACTTC
>NA|13|TRBJ1-1|NA|TRBV7-6
CASSSAGNTEAFF
TGTGCCAGCAGCTCGGCCGGGAACACTGAAGCTTTCTTT
>once|12|TRBJ2-5|NA|TRBV10-3
CAIGALGETQYF
TGTGCCATCGGAGCATTGGGAGAGACCCAGTACTTC
>NA|12|TRBJ1-1|NA|TRBV30
CAWSQSNTEAFF
TGTGCCTGGAGCCAATCTAACACTGAAGCTTTCTTT
>NA|17|TRBJ2-6|TRBD1|TRBV4-1
CASSQGPRGHGANVLTF
TGCGCCAGCAGCCAAGGGCCCAGGGGGCATGGGGCCAACGTCCTGACTTTC